This TCR beta chain was identified during a study of CD8+ T cells in alopecia areata. Trimming at V came to 3 bases and at J to 0 bases, leaving 6 bases not matched to a gene. Germline CDR1 reads LNHDA; CDR2 reads SQIVND (reference sequence). The CDR3 covers 16 residues. Treatment given: oral pan-JAK inhibitor, 5-10 mg twice daily. RNA extraction was followed by reverse transcription into cDNA, which acted as the sequencing template. Sequencing was performed with immunoSEQ multiplex PCR; in TCRdb, only in-frame clones are kept and a portion is missing. This table holds more than 95,000 clones, around 60% found once.

The sequences come from CD4+ T cells sorted from blood, collected at week 4, from a patient treated with tofacitinib. The rearrangement joins TRBV19 to TRBJ2-7, with 9 bases that match TRBD1. The sequence derives from a human donor with alopecia areata. CDR3 coding DNA: TGTGCCAGTAGTATGCGACAGGGGGAAATCTCCTACGAGCAGTACTTC. As protein: CASSMRQGEISYEQYF.